This TCR beta chain was recorded in a study of cytomegalovirus exposure and HLA in healthy donors. The PCR was carried out with 60 Vbeta primers and 13 Jbeta primers. Sequencing used immunoSEQ multiplex PCR; TCRdb keeps in-frame clones, though not all of them. The sample holds 130,000 to 150,000 clones; roughly a tenth are singletons and the top ten take around 1.9%. Germline CDR1 SNHLY, CDR2 FYNNEI. The V gene end was trimmed by 5 bases and the J gene end by 5 bases; junction bases not matched to a gene: 5. The CDR3 consists of 14 residues. General observations from the study: Data from an earlier analysis indicated that most TCR beta V segments were productive either about 90% or about 30% of the time. It was 150 or so TCR beta chains that were listed as cytomegalovirus-associated. Upon later analysis, TCR association rates were observed to vary by HLA locus, being highest for DRB1 and lowest for HLA-C.

Points on this clone: Its target is not known.

The genes are TRBV2 and TRBJ2-7; the match to TRBD1 covers 11 bases. This TCR was recovered from a male donor in good health and CMV-seronegative. Sequences were obtained from PBMCs. CDR3 nucleotide sequence: TGTGCCAGCAGTCGGGACAGGGGGGTGAACGAGCAGTACTTC. Protein: CASSRDRGVNEQYF.